What follows are 14 T cell receptor beta chains derived from one specimen sequenced in a study of T cell responses to AZD1222 COVID-19 vaccine. The table came from immunoSEQ multiplex PCR; TCRdb's copy has only in-frame clones and leaves some out. The repertoire consists of approximately 120,000 clones, with approximately 93% occurring once and the leading ten covering approximately 3.3%. The specimen comprised peripheral blood, sampled on day 0 of AZD1222 vaccination. The receptors were sampled from an adult in good health.

This chain links TRBV5-1 with TRBJ1-4; weak D call: TRBD1 (5 bases). The germline CDR1 and CDR2 sequences are SGHRS and YFSETQ. The CDR3 extends over 17 amino acids. The germline V and J ends were trimmed by 6 bases and 4 bases, with 22 bases remaining between them. DNA for the CDR3: TGCGCCAGCACCCCGGTGGGATTGGGGCAGGTTAATGAAAAACTGTTTTTT. It specifies CASTPVGLGQVNEKLFF.

The V call is TRBV7-3, the J call TRBJ1-1; TRBD1 might be the D (5 bases). The CDR3 extends over 13 amino acids. In germline, CDR1 is SGHTA, CDR2 FQGTGA. Trimming pared 5 bases from V and 1 base from J, leaving 8 bases between. The CDR3 loop reads CASSRGQNTEAFF. Written as DNA, the CDR3 is TGTGCCAGCAGCCGCGGACAGAACACTGAAGCTTTCTTT.

V usage is TRBV3-1 (or the pseudogene TRBV3-2) and J usage is TRBJ1-6; D is unresolved. This CDR3 has 14 amino acids. Trimming left V 1 base short and J 10 bases short, with 11 bases between. Germline V gene lookup returns CDR1 LGHDT and CDR2 YNNKEL (reference sequence). This CDR3 is CASSQAPSRSPLHF. The CDR3 nucleotides are TGTGCCAGCAGCCAAGCCCCGTCCCGCTCACCCCTCCACTTT.

This chain connects TRBV7-8 to TRBJ2-7; the D gene is possibly TRBD1 (6 bases). In germline, CDR1 is SGHVS, CDR2 FQNEAQ. Deletions cut 1 base from V and 2 bases from J, with 12 bases between. This CDR3 is built from 15 residues. The CDR3 is CASSLGAGEPYEQYF. The CDR3 coding sequence is TGTGCCAGCAGCTTAGGGGCAGGGGAGCCCTACGAGCAGTACTTC.

The rearrangement joins TRBV27 to TRBJ2-7, with 7 bases fitting TRBD2. This CDR3 is 15 amino acids long. With V trimmed by 4 bases and J by 0 bases, 6 bases remained unmatched. Germline CDR1 and CDR2: MNHEY and SMNVEV (reference sequence). CDR3: CASSSFGTNSYEQYF. CDR3 DNA sequence: TGTGCCAGCAGTTCCTTCGGGACTAACTCCTACGAGCAGTACTTC.

For this clone: The sample has other DNA sequences that encode this CDR3 too. This sequence joins TRBV12-3 or TRBV12-4 and TRBJ1-5; no clear D gene. The V and J ends lost 5 bases and 1 base respectively, with 3 bases between them. This CDR3 spans 12 amino acids. Here the CDR3 reads CASSNSNQPQHF. CDR3 in DNA: TGTGCCAGCAGTAACAGCAATCAGCCCCAGCATTTT.

The genes are TRBV5-1 and TRBJ2-1, with 8 bases identical to TRBD1. The germline CDR1 and CDR2 sequences are SGHRS and YFSETQ. V was pared by 3 bases and J by 3 bases, with 8 bases of the junction left unmatched. This CDR3 is built from 16 residues. The CDR3 DNA reads TGCGCCAGCAGCTGGGGGACAGGCACCAGCTACAATGAGCAGTTCTTC. This sequence encodes CASSWGTGTSYNEQFF.

The chain carries TRBV27 and TRBJ1-1; 11 bases agree with TRBD1. V lost 1 base to trimming and J lost 1 base; unmatched junction nucleotides: 5. From germline, CDR1 is MNHEY and CDR2 SMNVEV (reference sequence). The CDR3 sequence is 17 residues long. The CDR3 protein is CASSLYGQGASNTEAFF. CDR3 DNA: TGTGCCAGCAGTTTATACGGACAGGGGGCGTCGAACACTGAAGCTTTCTTT.

The chain joins TRBV5-1 to TRBJ1-2; 8 bases fit TRBD1. The CDR3 runs to 14 residues. CDR1 is SGHRS, CDR2 YFSETQ, per germline. Trimming at V came to 4 bases and at J to 4 bases, leaving 6 bases not matched to a gene. The CDR3 reads CASSPGTGLYGYTF. The CDR3 DNA sequence: TGCGCCAGCAGCCCCGGGACAGGTCTCTATGGCTACACCTTC.

This clone was counted once. The chain uses TRBV9 and TRBJ2-7; D is uncertain. V lost 3 bases to trimming and J lost 1 base, with 8 bases between them. Germline V gene sequence: CDR1 SGDLS, CDR2 YYNGEE. This CDR3 has 13 residues. The CDR3 DNA sequence: TGTGCCAGCAGCGGGACGGATTCCTACGAGCAGTACTTC. Its protein product is CASSGTDSYEQYF.

The chain employs TRBV12-3 or TRBV12-4 and TRBJ1-1, with D possibly being TRBD1 (5 bases). The CDR3 totals 12 residues. V lost 6 bases to trimming and J lost 4 bases, with 9 bases between them. DNA for the CDR3: TGTGCCAGCAGCTTGAGGGGCACTGAAGCTTTCTTT. Translation gives CASSLRGTEAFF.

This clone occurred once. This sequence joins TRBV6-5 and TRBJ1-1; maybe TRBD1 (6 bases). Germline V gene lookup returns CDR1 MNHEY and CDR2 SVGAGI. This CDR3 comprises 13 residues. V was trimmed by 11 bases and J by 7 bases, leaving 20 bases between them. CDR3 loop: CARGDDRSDEAFF. CDR3 DNA sequence: TGTGCCCGCGGGGACGACAGGTCAGATGAAGCTTTCTTT.

This sequence joins TRBV5-1 and TRBJ2-1, with D perhaps TRBD2 (6 bases). In germline, CDR1 is SGHRS, CDR2 YFSETQ. V was clipped by 4 bases and J by 0 bases, with 11 bases between them. The CDR3 has 15 amino acids. The CDR3 reads CASSMDYNSYNEQFF. The CDR3 DNA is TGCGCCAGCAGCATGGACTACAACTCCTACAATGAGCAGTTCTTC.

This clone was seen once. The germline gene is not matched at one end of the junction; a read error may be the cause. The rearrangement links TRBV6-2 or TRBV6-3 to TRBJ1-5; no firm D call. The V gene's germline CDR1 is MNHEY and CDR2 SVGEGT. The CDR3 extends over 12 amino acids. The CDR3 reads CASSYVDQPKHF. CDR3 in DNA: TGTGCCAGCAGTTACGTGGATCAGCCCAAGCATTTT.